This is a list of T cell receptor beta chains from one sample in a study of blood T cells in healthy people across ages. TCRdb re-called the 5' RACE reads with MiXCR, one entry per CDR3 protein. In the table there are roughly 2 million distinct CDR3 sequences, roughly 49% of which are singletons. The sequenced material came from blood. These receptors came from a woman aged 40 to 50 in good health. Both conserved end residues are part of each CDR3. The D gene is left open where the match is weak. Size is omitted from some rows. Given values are once, few, many or a class for expanded clones.

J | D | size | V | DNA | CDR3
TRBJ2-7 | . | . | TRBV2 | TGTGCCAGCAGTGAACCCACAGGCTTGGCCTACAATGAGCAGTACTTC | CASSEPTGLAYNEQYF
TRBJ1-2 | . | . | TRBV28 | TGTGCCAGCAGCGATGCTTTTCGGGGTCGGGGCTACACCTTC | CASSDAFRGRGYTF
TRBJ2-7 | TRBD1 | few | TRBV29-1 | TGCAGCGTTCCCGACAGGGGAACCCACGAGCAGTACTTC | CSVPDRGTHEQYF
TRBJ2-3 | . | . | TRBV4-2 | TGTGCCAGCAGCCGGGGGGAGACGGATACGCAGTATTTT | CASSRGETDTQYF
TRBJ1-2 | . | . | TRBV7-2 | TGTGCCAGCAGCTTAGTCGAAGGGTATGGCTACACCTTC | CASSLVEGYGYTF
TRBJ2-7 | . | . | TRBV6-1 | TGTGCCAGCAGTGAAGTTGGGGGACCCGGAAGGGAGCAGTACTTC | CASSEVGGPGREQYF
TRBJ2-7 | . | . | TRBV5-1 | TGCGCCAGCAGCTTGGGCGTACAGGGAGGCGAGCAGTACTTC | CASSLGVQGGEQYF
TRBJ2-3 | . | . | TRBV11-2 | TGTGCCAGCAGCTTAGGTCCGGGGGAGTTCACAGATACGCAGTATTTT | CASSLGPGEFTDTQYF
TRBJ2-1 | . | . | TRBV20-1 | TGCAGTGCCAGAACACCGAGCTCCTACAATGAGCAGTTCTTC | CSARTPSSYNEQFF
TRBJ2-1 | . | once | TRBV6-2/TRBV6-3 | TGTGCCAGCAGCACGGACCCAATCTTCCATGAGCAGTTCTTC | CASSTDPIFHEQFF
TRBJ2-5 | . | . | TRBV7-2 | TGTGCCAGCAGCTCGACTAGACTGGGGCAAGAGACCCAGTACTTC | CASSSTRLGQETQYF
TRBJ2-5 | . | . | TRBV5-1 | TGCGCCAGCAGCCCGGCAGGCCAACCGGGGACCCAGTACTTC | CASSPAGQPGTQYF
TRBJ2-7 | . | . | TRBV20-1 | TGCAGTGCCACGGGATATGCCTACGAGCAGTACTTC | CSATGYAYEQYF
TRBJ2-5 | . | . | TRBV6-5 | TGTGCCAGCTTCCAAGTCAAGGGGGGCCAAGAGACCCAGTACTTC | CASFQVKGGQETQYF
TRBJ2-3 | TRBD2 | . | TRBV20-1 | TGCAGTGCCTCGGGGCTAGCGGGTCATACTAGCACAGATACGCAGTATTTT | CSASGLAGHTSTDTQYF
TRBJ2-1 | TRBD1 | few | TRBV29-1 | TGCAGCGCCGAGGGGGTAGGGGACAGAGGGTACAATGAGCAGTTCTTC | CSAEGVGDRGYNEQFF
TRBJ2-5 | . | few | TRBV29-1 | TGCAGCGTTGATGTGGGGGACCAAGAGACCCAGTACTTC | CSVDVGDQETQYF
TRBJ2-1 | TRBD2 | . | TRBV11-3 | TGTGCCAGCAGCTTAGTAGGCGGGGGGGCCTGGAATGAGCAGTTCTTC | CASSLVGGGAWNEQFF
TRBJ2-3 | TRBD2 | . | TRBV10-1 | TGCGCCAGCAGTGAGTACAGGACTAGCGACGGAAGGGGTACGCAGTATTTT | CASSEYRTSDGRGTQYF
TRBJ2-1 | . | . | TRBV28 | TGTGCCAGCCACCCGGGCCCCCTGATCCCCCAGTTCTTC | CASHPGPLIPQFF
TRBJ2-1 | TRBD2 | . | TRBV27 | TGTGCCAGCAGCCGCGGGGGGCCGGGCGACAATGAGCAGTTCTTC | CASSRGGPGDNEQFF
TRBJ2-3 | . | few | TRBV2 | TGTGCCAGCAGTGAACGGGCAGGGAGGGATACGCAGTATTTT | CASSERAGRDTQYF
TRBJ2-1 | . | many | TRBV27 | TGTGCCAGCAGTTTATCGGGGGGTTACAATGAGCAGTTCTTC | CASSLSGGYNEQFF
TRBJ1-6 | . | . | TRBV7-2 | TGTGCCAGCAGCTTAACGGCGGAAGCTTATAATTCACCCCTCCACTTT | CASSLTAEAYNSPLHF
TRBJ2-3 | TRBD2 | few | TRBV4-2 | TGTGCCAGCAGCCAAGTGGGACTAGCGGTTCAGTATTTT | CASSQVGLAVQYF
TRBJ2-6 | TRBD1 | . | TRBV5-8 | TGTGCCAGCAGCCGGGGACAGGACTCTGGGGCCAACGTCCTGACTTTC | CASSRGQDSGANVLTF
TRBJ2-1 | . | . | TRBV20-1 | TGCAGTGCTCCCTCGTTGGGGACCGCGTCCTACAATGAGCAGTTCTTC | CSAPSLGTASYNEQFF
TRBJ1-1 | TRBD1 | . | TRBV5-6 | TGTGCCAGCACCTTTACAGGGGCGAACACTGAAGCTTTCTTT | CASTFTGANTEAFF
TRBJ2-5 | . | many | TRBV6-5 | TGTGCCAGCACAGGACTTCAAGAGACCCAGTACTTC | CASTGLQETQYF
TRBJ2-7 | TRBD2 | . | TRBV6-2/TRBV6-3 | TGTGCCAGCAGTTACATGGCGTACCCGGGGGGTACCTACGAGCAGTACTTC | CASSYMAYPGGTYEQYF
TRBJ1-2 | . | . | TRBV25-1 | TGTGCCAGCAGTGATTCAGCAGGACCTAACTATGGCTACACCTTC | CASSDSAGPNYGYTF
TRBJ2-3 | TRBD1 | . | TRBV6-1 | TGTGCCAGCACTGCCGGACAGGGGAGGTTCACAGAGACGCAGTATTTT | CASTAGQGRFTETQYF
TRBJ1-6 | . | once | TRBV13 | TGTGCCAGCAGCTCTCGGGCCACGACCCTCCACTTT | CASSSRATTLHF
TRBJ2-3 | TRBD1 | . | TRBV4-3 | TGCGCCAGCAGATGGACAGGAGGTGGGGATACGCAGTATTTT | CASRWTGGGDTQYF
TRBJ2-5 | . | . | TRBV29-1 | TGCAGCGTTCTTCCCAGGTTTGACTGGGAGACCCAGTACTTC | CSVLPRFDWETQYF
TRBJ2-1 | . | . | TRBV3-1 | TGTGCCAGCAGCCAATACGGGACACCCACAATTGGGCAGTTCTTC | CASSQYGTPTIGQFF
TRBJ2-3 | TRBD2 | . | TRBV20-1 | TGCAGTGCTAGCCTAGCGGTATCTAGCACAGATACGCAGTATTTT | CSASLAVSSTDTQYF
TRBJ1-4 | TRBD1 | . | TRBV10-3 | TGTGCCATCAGTGCCGGCAGGGGGACTGAAAAACTGTTTTTT | CAISAGRGTEKLFF
TRBJ2-1 | . | . | TRBV20-1 | TGCAGTGCTAGTGACGACAGTGGGGGAGGCTCCTACAATGAGCAGTTCTTC | CSASDDSGGGSYNEQFF
TRBJ1-2 | . | . | TRBV19 | TGTGCCAGTAGTTCTACCGGGACAACGCGTGGCTACACCTTC | CASSSTGTTRGYTF
TRBJ1-6 | . | . | TRBV9 | TGTGCCAGCAGCATCGGTCGGCCCCTCCACTTT | CASSIGRPLHF
TRBJ2-3 | TRBD2 | . | TRBV20-1 | TGCAGTGCTAGAAAGCGGGGGGGCGGGACGGGCACAGATACGCAGTATTTT | CSARKRGGGTGTDTQYF
TRBJ2-1 | . | . | TRBV6-1 | TGTGCCAGCAGTGAAGCGCAGGGACCTTACAATGAGCAGTTCTTC | CASSEAQGPYNEQFF
TRBJ2-3 | . | . | TRBV7-8 | TGTGCCAGCAGCTTAGATGTTAGGGGGAGCACAGATACGCAGTATTTT | CASSLDVRGSTDTQYF
TRBJ1-2 | TRBD1 | . | TRBV6-6 | TGTGCCAGCAAAAACCCGGACAGGGGATTCACCTTC | CASKNPDRGFTF
TRBJ2-4 | . | . | TRBV2 | TGTGCCAGCAGTGATAGCATTCAGTACTTC | CASSDSIQYF
TRBJ1-5 | TRBD1 | . | TRBV6-2/TRBV6-3 | TGTGCCAGCAGTTCCCAGGGGGCGCGAGGCAATCAGCCCCAGCATTTT | CASSSQGARGNQPQHF
TRBJ2-1 | . | . | TRBV12-3/TRBV12-4 | TGTGCCAGCACCCCGGATGTGCTCTCCTACAATGAGCAGTTCTTC | CASTPDVLSYNEQFF
TRBJ2-7 | TRBD2 | . | TRBV28 | TGTGCCAGCAGCCCTAATAGGATACTGGGCCCGGGGGGGGGTCCTTCCTACGGCTCCTACGAGCAGTACTTC | CASSPNRILGPGGGPSYGSYEQYF
TRBJ2-5 | TRBD1 | . | TRBV2 | TGTGCCAGCAGAAAGGGACAGGGCAAAGAGACCCAGTACTTC | CASRKGQGKETQYF
TRBJ2-7 | TRBD1 | few | TRBV27 | TGTGCCAGCAGTTCACTTGGACAGGCGACCTACGAGCAGTACTTC | CASSSLGQATYEQYF
TRBJ2-1 | . | few | TRBV15 | TGTGCCACCAGCAGGCCCCCACGGGGCGAGACAATGAATGAGCAGTTCTTC | CATSRPPRGETMNEQFF
TRBJ2-7 | . | once | TRBV4-2 | TGTGCCAGCAGCCAAGATGGGGCAGTTGACTACGAGCAGTACTTC | CASSQDGAVDYEQYF
TRBJ2-1 | TRBD1 | . | TRBV20-1 | TGCAGTACCGGAACGGGACAGGGGTACAATGAGCAGTTCTTC | CSTGTGQGYNEQFF
TRBJ1-4 | . | . | TRBV7-9 | TGTGCCAGTAGCTTAGGCAGGACAACTAATGAAAAACTGTTTTTT | CASSLGRTTNEKLFF
TRBJ1-2 | . | . | TRBV3-1 | TGTGCCAGCAGCCAAGTGGCGGGCGCCGGCCACACCTTC | CASSQVAGAGHTF
TRBJ2-1 | . | . | TRBV5-6 | TGTGCCAGCAGCTTGTATAACAGGGTCAGGAATGAGCAGTTCTTC | CASSLYNRVRNEQFF